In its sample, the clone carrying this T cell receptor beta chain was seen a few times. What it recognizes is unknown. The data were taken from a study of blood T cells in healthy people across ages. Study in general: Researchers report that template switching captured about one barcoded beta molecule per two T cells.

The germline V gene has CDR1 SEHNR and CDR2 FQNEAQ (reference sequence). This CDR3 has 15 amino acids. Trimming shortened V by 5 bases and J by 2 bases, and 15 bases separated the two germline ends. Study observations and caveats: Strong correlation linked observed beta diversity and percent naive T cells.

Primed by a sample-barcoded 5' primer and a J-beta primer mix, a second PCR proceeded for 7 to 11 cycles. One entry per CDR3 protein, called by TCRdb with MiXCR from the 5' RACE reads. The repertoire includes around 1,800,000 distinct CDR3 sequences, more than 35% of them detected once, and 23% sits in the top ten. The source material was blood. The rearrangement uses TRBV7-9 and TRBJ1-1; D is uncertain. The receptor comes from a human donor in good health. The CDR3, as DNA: TGTGCCAGCAGCCATCCTCCGGACGGTAACACTGAAGCTTTCTTT. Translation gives CASSHPPDGNTEAFF.